These 9 T cell receptor beta chains were sequenced from one sample in a study of blood T cells in healthy people across ages. Alongside a J-beta primer mix, a sample-barcoded 5' primer served in a second PCR lasting roughly 7 to 11 cycles. TCRdb itself ran the 5' RACE reads through MiXCR, one entry per CDR3 protein. The table records approximately 1,700,000 distinct CDR3 sequences, about two fifths of them present only once. Specimen: blood. These receptors all stem from a human donor in good health.

This clonotype showed up just a few times. V usage is TRBV11-2 and J usage is TRBJ2-1; 7 bases are a match to TRBD2. The germline V gene encodes CDR1 SGHAT and CDR2 FQNNGV. The CDR3 is 13 residues long. V shed 7 bases and J 3 bases; nucleotides not matched to a gene: 3. CDR3 sequence: CASNPGGYNEQFF. The CDR3 DNA sequence: TGTGCCAGCAATCCGGGAGGCTACAATGAGCAGTTCTTC.

The chain carries TRBV28 and TRBJ2-7; D remains ambiguous. Per the germline V gene, CDR1 is MDHEN and CDR2 is SYDVKM. The CDR3 is 15 residues long. V was cut by 2 bases and J by 2 bases, with 13 bases left in between. CDR3 nucleotide sequence: TGTGCCAGCAGTTTACCGGGTATAATCACCTACGAGCAGTACTTC. It codes for CASSLPGIITYEQYF.

In this sample, this clonotype turned up many times. The CDR3 nucleotides are TGCGCCAGCAGCCTAGGACAGGGGGCGTTCAATGAGCAGTTCTTC. Translating gives CASSLGQGAFNEQFF. The chain links TRBV5-1 to TRBJ2-1; the match to TRBD1 covers 11 bases. The germline V gene encodes CDR1 SGHRS and CDR2 YFSETQ. The V and J ends lost 4 bases and 6 bases, in that order; junction bases with no gene match: 6. This CDR3 has 15 amino acids.

This clonotype was recorded a few times. This sequence joins TRBV4-1 and TRBJ2-7, with 10 bases fitting TRBD2. CDR1 is MGHRA, CDR2 YSYEKL, per germline. CDR3 size: 17 residues. The V and J ends lost 1 base and 2 bases, in that order; junction bases with no gene match: 8. CDR3 protein: CASSQVIAGGSPYEQYF. The CDR3 DNA follows: TGCGCCAGCAGCCAAGTAATAGCGGGGGGATCTCCCTACGAGCAGTACTTC.

The gene calls are TRBV6-1 and TRBJ1-2; 7 bases are a match to TRBD1. The germline CDR1 and CDR2 sequences are MNHNS and SASEGT. The length of the CDR3 is 17 residues. The J segment lost 5 bases and the V segment lost 6 bases, leaving 18 bases of the junction unmatched. This chain's CDR3 is CASRKSGTASIYYGYTF. The CDR3 DNA reads TGTGCCAGCAGAAAATCCGGGACAGCATCAATATATTATGGCTACACCTTC.

This clonotype has just a few counts. The chain links TRBV3-1 to TRBJ1-2; D unresolved. V was cut by 0 bases and J by 4 bases, with 9 bases left in between. Germline values: CDR1 LGHDT, CDR2 YNNKEL (reference sequence). The CDR3 runs to 14 residues. The CDR3 here is CASSQEGSAYGYTF. As DNA, the CDR3 is TGTGCCAGCAGCCAAGAAGGTAGCGCCTATGGCTACACCTTC. The variable domain in full, completed from reference TRBV3-1 and TRBJ1-2, reads DTAVSQTPKYLVTQMGNDKSIKCEQNLGHDTMYWYKQDSKKFLKIMFSYNNKELIINETVPNRFSPKSPDKAHLNLHINSLELGDSAVYFCASSQEGSAYGYTFGSGTRLTVV.

The chain employs TRBV11-2 and TRBJ1-2; 10 bases agree with TRBD1. CDR3 length: 15 amino acids. V dropped 4 bases and J dropped 3; count of bases not matched to a gene: 5. Per germline, CDR1 SGHAT and CDR2 FQNNGV. Here the CDR3 reads CASSSTTGGYYGYTF. In DNA form, the CDR3 reads TGTGCCAGCAGCTCTACGACAGGGGGCTACTATGGCTACACCTTC.

This clonotype appeared a few times. V is TRBV12-3 or TRBV12-4 and J is TRBJ2-1; TRBD2 matches at 12 bases. Unmatched junction bases numbered 7, after V lost 6 bases and J lost 7 bases. The CDR3 covers 15 residues. This CDR3 reads CASRGLAGGANEQFF. The CDR3 bases are TGTGCCAGCAGAGGGCTAGCGGGGGGGGCGAATGAGCAGTTCTTC.

The chain is built from TRBV29-1 and TRBJ2-1; TRBD2 agrees at 7 bases. V dropped 3 bases and J dropped 0; count of bases not matched to a gene: 8. Germline CDR1 and CDR2: SQVTM and ANQGSEA. The CDR3 runs 16 residues. CDR3 region: CSVEVGGASSYNEQFF. The CDR3 DNA sequence: TGCAGCGTTGAGGTGGGAGGGGCCAGCTCCTACAATGAGCAGTTCTTC.